This T cell receptor beta chain was found in a study of blood T cell repertoires in COVID-19. Study overall: Sites in the United States, Italy and Spain provided acute and convalescent COVID-19 samples. Sample material is recorded as cDNA or gDNA derived from T cells, B-cell-depleted T cells, or PBMCs.

With regard to this clone: Other DNA sequences of this sample code for an identical CDR3.

How the authors handled the data: Estimates of nucleated cell counts were drawn from the amplification of reference gene primers. Sequencing was performed with immunoSEQ multiplex PCR; in TCRdb, only in-frame clones are kept and a portion is missing. V and J calls and clone size are given by that table; D and trimming were obtained from the DNA. Altogether some 170,000 clones are present, around 83% being singletons, with the ten largest covering just under 8.5%. This clonotype originated in an older woman with acute or convalescent COVID-19. Input material: peripheral blood.

DNA of the CDR3: TGTGCCAGCAGCTTAGGTCGGGGGAACACTGAAGCTTTCTTT. Amino acids: CASSLGRGNTEAFF. The chain joins TRBV7-2 to TRBJ1-1; D is ambiguous. Germline V gene data show CDR1 as SGHTA and CDR2 as FQGNSA. Deletions cut 1 base from V and 1 base from J, with 7 bases between. The CDR3 consists of 14 residues.